The clone carrying this T cell receptor beta chain has only a few counts. The antigen is undetermined. CDR3 length: 15 residues. Germline trimming cut 0 bases from V and 5 bases from J; bases unmatched to any gene: 3. Germline CDR1 KGHSH, CDR2 LQKENI. The study recruited healthy Caucasian donors from Russia who were aged about 6 to 95. This sample was taken from a study of blood T cells in healthy people across ages. Primed by a sample-barcoded 5' primer and a J-beta primer mix, a second PCR proceeded for roughly 6 to 12 cycles. TCRdb independently ran MiXCR on the 5' RACE reads; one entry per CDR3 protein. This table holds fewer than 2,000,000 distinct CDR3 sequences, roughly a third found once. Study results and limitations: Samples with more naive T cells showed higher observed beta diversity. Age showed a roughly linear inverse relationship with TCR beta diversity per million T cells.

The sequence came from a woman aged 30 to 39 in good health. The rearrangement joins TRBV18 to TRBJ2-1, with TRBD2 matching 8 bases. Sequenced sample: blood. In DNA, the CDR3 is TGTGCCAGCTCACCACCGACTAGCGAGGACAATGAGCAGTTCTTC. Amino acids: CASSPPTSEDNEQFF.